What follows is one TCR beta chain and its context. This record belongs to a study of blood T cell repertoires in COVID-19. Libraries were prepared by immunoSEQ multiplex PCR; TCRdb keeps only in-frame clonotypes and omits some of them. The sample has under 250,000 clones, roughly nine tenths seen once. The length of the CDR3 is 14 residues. J was trimmed by 10 bases and V by 10 bases; bases with no gene match: 16. Germline V CDR1 and CDR2: MNHEY, SVGAGI. J is TRBJ2-1 and V is TRBV6-5; 7 bases fit TRBD2. The clonotype originates from a man in his sixties with COVID-19, enrolled during active disease. Input material: peripheral blood. As DNA, the CDR3 is TGTGCCATCAAGCGGGGAGGGACCGGGATCGAGCAGTTCTTC. Its translation: CAIKRGGTGIEQFF.